The 20 T cell receptor beta chains presented below share a single source sample, sequenced in a study of blood T cell repertoires in COVID-19. Here immunoSEQ multiplex PCR was the method, and the copy in TCRdb shows in-frame clones only, minus some. Among over 120,000 clones listed, 89% were seen once. The sequenced material came from peripheral blood. These receptors came from a human donor in a cohort sampled during active COVID-19.

V gene TRBV7-3 combines with J gene TRBJ1-1, with D hard to call. The V gene's germline CDR1 is SGHTA and CDR2 FQGTGA. The CDR3 has 14 amino acids. V was pared by 4 bases and J by 0 bases, with 9 bases between. The CDR3 sequence is CASSSGNMNTEAFF. Here the CDR3 DNA reads TGTGCCAGCAGCTCGGGGAACATGAACACTGAAGCTTTCTTT.

The J gene is TRBJ1-1, the V gene TRBV5-1; the match to TRBD1 covers 9 bases. The CDR3 has 15 residues. V gave up 4 bases and J gave up 3 bases; unmatched junction bases: 7. CDR1 and CDR2 (germline): SGHRS, YFSETQ. The CDR3 DNA sequence: TGCGCCAGCAGCACGATACAGGGGGCCGACACTGAAGCTTTCTTT. It codes for CASSTIQGADTEAFF.

This clone appeared a few times. The chain links TRBV11-2 to TRBJ1-1; 9 bases map to TRBD1. CDR3 length: 15 amino acids. J lost 3 bases, V lost 0 bases, and 2 bases had no gene match. CDR1 is SGHAT, CDR2 FQNNGV, per germline. The CDR3 nucleotides read TGTGCCAGCAGCTTAGAAGGGACAGGGTACACTGAAGCTTTCTTT. Its protein is CASSLEGTGYTEAFF.

The chain has TRBV14 and TRBJ1-6, with D maybe TRBD1 (6 bases). The CDR3 has 16 amino acids. Germline assignment: CDR1 SGHDN and CDR2 FVKESK. The V and J ends lost 4 bases and 0 bases respectively, with 10 bases between them. CDR3 sequence (DNA): TGTGCCAGCAGCCGACTACAGGGCTCCTATAATTCACCCCTCCACTTT. Translated: CASSRLQGSYNSPLHF. Looking up the rest from reference TRBV14 and TRBJ1-6 gives the full variable domain: EAGVTQFPSHSVIEKGQTVTLRCDPISGHDNLYWYRRVMGKEIKFLLHFVKESKQDESGMPNNRFLAERTGGTYSTLKVQPAELEDSGVYFCASSRLQGSYNSPLHFGNGTRLTVT.

This rearrangement joins TRBV2 to TRBJ2-3, with no clear D. CDR1 SNHLY and CDR2 FYNNEI come from the germline V gene. With 5 bases removed from V and 2 bases from J, the gap between germline ends came to 5 bases. The CDR3 is 12 residues long. CDR3 residues: CASSRLTDTQYF. In DNA, the CDR3 is TGTGCCAGCAGTCGACTCACAGATACGCAGTATTTT.

The table lists this clone with a count of one. The chain links TRBV10-3 to TRBJ2-1; the D is unclear. This CDR3 is built from 12 residues. V lost 6 bases and J lost 7, with 10 bases in between. Germline CDR1 reads ENHRY; CDR2 reads SYGVKD. The CDR3 sequence is CAIRARRNEQFF. The DNA of the CDR3 is TGTGCCATCAGGGCCCGGCGGAATGAGCAGTTCTTC.

V gene TRBV27 combines with J gene TRBJ1-5; 11 bases are shared with TRBD1. The CDR3 loop spans 15 amino acids. Germline CDR1 and CDR2: MNHEY and SMNVEV (reference sequence). J was trimmed by 7 bases and V by 5 bases; bases with no gene match: 7. For the CDR3, the DNA is TGTGCCAGCAGTCCCGGGACAGGGGGTCGGCAGCCCCAGCATTTT. It yields the protein CASSPGTGGRQPQHF.

The J gene is TRBJ1-1, the V gene TRBV7-2; 7 nucleotides match TRBD1. The CDR3 is made up of 15 amino acids. J gave up 8 bases and V 1 base, and 10 bases lay outside the gene matches. Germline values: CDR1 SGHTA, CDR2 FQGNSA. The CDR3 DNA sequence: TGTGCCAGCAGCTTAGGTCGACAGGGAAATTACGAAGCTTTCTTT. It yields the protein CASSLGRQGNYEAFF.

The chain combines TRBV20-1 with TRBJ1-2; D unclear. The CDR3 spans 12 residues. CDR1 is DFQATT and CDR2 is SNEGSKA in the germline V gene (reference sequence). V lost 3 bases to trimming and J lost 6 bases, with 11 bases between them. The CDR3 protein is CSASPSLNGYTF. CDR3 bases: TGCAGTGCTAGTCCCTCACTCAATGGCTACACCTTC.

The rearrangement joins TRBV21-1 to TRBJ2-2; TRBD1, as called in the table, went unchecked against the DNA. TRBV21-1 is described as a pseudogene. The CDR3 is made up of 18 amino acids. The DNA for the CDR3 is TGTGCCAGCAGCAAAGAGGGGGACAGGGACTCGAACACCGGGGAGCTGTTTTTT. It specifies CASSKEGDRDSNTGELFF.

This clone was picked up one time. V and J are TRBV29-1 and TRBJ1-2; 7 bases map to TRBD1. V lost 3 bases, J lost 4 bases, and 8 bases stayed unmatched. Looked up from germline, CDR1 is SQVTM and CDR2 is ANQGSEA. This CDR3 has 14 residues. DNA of the CDR3: TGCAGCGTTGATGTGACAGGGAAATCCTATGGCTACACCTTC. Translated, it gives CSVDVTGKSYGYTF.

The CDR3 sequence: CASSIGARGHNQPQHF. The CDR3 bases are TGTGCCAGCAGTATAGGGGCCAGGGGCCACAATCAGCCCCAGCATTTT. The rearrangement uses TRBV11-2 and TRBJ1-5, with D possibly matching TRBD1 (6 bases). Germline V lookup: CDR1 SGHAT, CDR2 FQNNGV. V lost 6 bases and J 3 bases, leaving 18 bases between the germline ends. The length of the CDR3 is 16 residues.

V gene TRBV4-2 combines with J gene TRBJ1-6, with 7 bases aligning to TRBD1. In germline, CDR1 is LGHNA, CDR2 YNFKEQ. This CDR3 comprises 14 residues. V shed 1 base, J shed 6 bases, and the junction held 0 bases outside the gene matches. CDR3 DNA: TGTGCCAGCAGCCAAGGACAGGGTAATTCACCCCTCCACTTT. Amino acid sequence: CASSQGQGNSPLHF.

The chain couples TRBV6-2 or TRBV6-3 to TRBJ2-1; 10 bases are a match to TRBD1. The junction had 8 bases not matched to a gene; V was cut back by 2 bases and J by 1 base. CDR1 is MNHEY and CDR2 is SVGEGT in the germline V gene. The CDR3 loop spans 18 amino acids. In DNA, the CDR3 is TGTGCCAGCAGTTACCCAAGACAGGGGGCTTATTCCTACAATGAGCAGTTCTTC. As protein: CASSYPRQGAYSYNEQFF.

The chain joins TRBV10-1 to TRBJ2-1, with a weak D call TRBD2 (5 bases). V dropped 4 bases and J dropped 10 bases, with 11 bases sitting between them. The germline V gene has CDR1 WNHNN and CDR2 SYGVQD (reference sequence). The CDR3 covers 12 residues. For the CDR3, the DNA is TGCGCCAGCAGTGGAGGGAACGGGGAGCAGTTCTTC. It codes for CASSGGNGEQFF.

In its sample, this clone was seen a few times. This sequence joins TRBV7-6 and TRBJ2-2, with 7 bases aligning to TRBD2. Germline values: CDR1 SGHVS, CDR2 FNYEAQ. The ends lost 5 bases at V and 6 bases at J; junction bases unmatched: 6. The CDR3 runs to 14 residues. The CDR3 here is CASSHGRGAGELFF. The CDR3 DNA is TGTGCCAGCAGCCATGGTCGGGGGGCCGGGGAGCTGTTTTTT.

The genes are TRBV5-1 and TRBJ2-5, with TRBD2 matching over 7 bases. V shed 3 bases and J 5 bases; nucleotides not matched to a gene: 13. CDR3 length equals 16 residues. The germline V gene encodes CDR1 SGHRS and CDR2 YFSETQ. The chain's CDR3 is CASSSTLAGRAETQYF. As DNA, the CDR3 is TGCGCCAGCAGCTCGACTTTAGCGGGCCGCGCGGAGACCCAGTACTTC. Filled out from reference TRBV5-1 and TRBJ2-5, the complete variable domain reads KAGVTQTPRYLIKTRGQQVTLSCSPISGHRSVSWYQQTPGQGLQFLFEYFSETQRNKGNFPGRFSGRQFSNSRSEMNVSTLELGDSALYLCASSSTLAGRAETQYFGPGTRLLVL.

The chain combines TRBV25-1 with TRBJ2-5; D possibly corresponds to TRBD2 (5 bases). V lost 1 base, J lost 5 bases, and 14 bases lay in between. The germline CDR1 and CDR2 sequences are MGHDK and SYGVNS. The CDR3 covers 15 residues. The CDR3 bases are TGTGCCAGCAGTGAATCTTTGGGGTCGGGGGAGACCCAGTACTTC. It encodes CASSESLGSGETQYF.

This sequence joins TRBV5-1 and TRBJ2-1, with a possible D match to TRBD1 (10 bases). V shed 0 bases and J shed 8 bases, with 21 bases lying between them. CDR1 is SGHRS, CDR2 YFSETQ, per germline. The CDR3 extends over 17 amino acids. CDR3 sequence (DNA): TGCGCCAGCAGCTTGGGGTGGACAGGGGGACTAGCAGATGAGCAGTTCTTC. Its protein product is CASSLGWTGGLADEQFF.

This clone has just one count. This chain connects TRBV5-1 to TRBJ1-2; 8 bases line up with TRBD1. There are 14 residues in the CDR3. After removal of 5 bases from V and 4 bases from J, the junction contained 7 bases not matched to a gene. Germline V lookup: CDR1 SGHRS, CDR2 YFSETQ. The CDR3 is CASRPEQGGYGYTF. CDR3 DNA: TGCGCCAGCAGACCCGAACAGGGGGGCTATGGCTACACCTTC. The complete variable domain, with remaining parts taken from reference TRBV5-1 and TRBJ1-2, reads KAGVTQTPRYLIKTRGQQVTLSCSPISGHRSVSWYQQTPGQGLQFLFEYFSETQRNKGNFPGRFSGRQFSNSRSEMNVSTLELGDSALYLCASRPEQGGYGYTFGSGTRLTVV.